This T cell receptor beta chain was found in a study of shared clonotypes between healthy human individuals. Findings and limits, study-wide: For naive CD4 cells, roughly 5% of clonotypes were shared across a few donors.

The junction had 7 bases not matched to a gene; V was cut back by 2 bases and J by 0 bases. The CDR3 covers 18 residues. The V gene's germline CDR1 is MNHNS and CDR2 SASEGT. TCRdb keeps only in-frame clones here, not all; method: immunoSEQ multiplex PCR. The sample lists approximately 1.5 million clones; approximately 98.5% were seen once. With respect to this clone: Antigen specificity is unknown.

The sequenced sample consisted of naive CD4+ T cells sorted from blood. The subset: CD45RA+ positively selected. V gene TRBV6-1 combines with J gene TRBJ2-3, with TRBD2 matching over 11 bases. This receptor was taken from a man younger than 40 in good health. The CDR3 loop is CASSELSGRALSTDTQYF. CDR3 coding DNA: TGTGCCAGCAGTGAACTTAGCGGGAGGGCGCTTAGCACAGATACGCAGTATTTT.